This entry is about one T cell receptor beta chain. The data derive from a study of shared clonotypes between healthy human individuals. Germline CDR1 is MGHRA and CDR2 is YSYEKL. Trimming took 1 base from V and 3 from J, leaving 10 bases between them. The CDR3 extends over 15 amino acids. Original analysis: Owing to the provision of junction-only sequences devoid of quality scores by immunoSEQ, filtering differed. The protocol was immunoSEQ multiplex PCR, while the TCRdb copy is restricted to in-frame clones and leaves out a portion. That table supplies the V and J calls and clone size; D and trimming were determined from the DNA. Seen here are 2 million or so clones, roughly 96% observed once, and the top ten hold 0.1% to 0.15%.

The specimen sequenced was naive CD4+ T cells sorted from blood. The subset: CD45RA+ positively selected. The chain recombines TRBV4-1 with TRBJ2-1; D is uncertain. The receptor's source is a young man in good health. The CDR3 spells CASSQVISYYNEQFF. DNA for the CDR3: TGCGCCAGCAGCCAAGTAATTAGCTACTACAATGAGCAGTTCTTC.